This TCR beta chain stems from a study of cytomegalovirus exposure and HLA in healthy donors. Study information: It was reported in a later analysis that the same platform had been used for the 90 to 150 validation repertoires as for the 666 first-cohort repertoires. Whole-study results and caveats: Most sequenced TCRs were rare (though some public TCRs occurred in many donors). There were 150 to 200 TCR beta chains listed as cytomegalovirus-associated.

The length of the CDR3 is 14 residues. Germline V gene sequence: CDR1 SGHTA, CDR2 FQGNSA. With 0 bases removed from V and 2 bases from J, the gap between germline ends came to 8 bases. Remarks on this clone: Its antigen remains unidentified.

The table came from immunoSEQ multiplex PCR; TCRdb's copy has only in-frame clones and leaves some out. This sample has some 240,000 clones, with over 75% found just once. Sequencing input: PBMCs. The clonotype originates from a woman aged 18 to 35 in good health and CMV-seropositive. The chain links TRBV7-2 to TRBJ2-7; no clear D gene. The DNA of the CDR3 is TGTGCCAGCAGCTTAGCTTCCAGTACCTACGAGCAGTACTTC. This gives the protein CASSLASSTYEQYF.